This TCR beta chain comes out of a study of blood T cell repertoires in COVID-19. TCRdb's table, derived via immunoSEQ multiplex PCR, lists solely in-frame clones and lacks some. The table has roughly 250,000 clones, around nine tenths seen once. Sequences were obtained from peripheral blood. The receptor was isolated from a man aged 25 to 40 with acute or convalescent COVID-19.

In nucleotides, the CDR3 is TGCGCCAGCAGCTTTGCGGTGAACACCGGGGAGCTGTTTTTT. Amino acids: CASSFAVNTGELFF. The rearrangement joins TRBV5-1 to TRBJ2-2, with unresolved D. Trimming cost V 2 bases and J 1 base, with 6 bases left between them. The CDR3 is 14 amino acids. Germline V gives CDR1 SGHRS, CDR2 YFSETQ.